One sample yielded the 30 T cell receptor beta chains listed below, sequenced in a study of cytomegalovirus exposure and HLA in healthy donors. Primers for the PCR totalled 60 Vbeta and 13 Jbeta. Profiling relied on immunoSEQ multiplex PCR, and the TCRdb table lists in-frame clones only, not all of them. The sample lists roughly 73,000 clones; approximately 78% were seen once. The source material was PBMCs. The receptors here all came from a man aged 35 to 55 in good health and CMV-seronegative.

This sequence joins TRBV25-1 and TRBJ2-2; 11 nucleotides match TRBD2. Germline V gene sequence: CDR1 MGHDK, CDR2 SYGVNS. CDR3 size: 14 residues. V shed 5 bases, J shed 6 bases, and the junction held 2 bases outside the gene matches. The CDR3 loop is CASSRLAGPGELFF. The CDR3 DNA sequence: TGTGCCAGCAGTAGACTAGCGGGACCCGGGGAGCTGTTTTTT.

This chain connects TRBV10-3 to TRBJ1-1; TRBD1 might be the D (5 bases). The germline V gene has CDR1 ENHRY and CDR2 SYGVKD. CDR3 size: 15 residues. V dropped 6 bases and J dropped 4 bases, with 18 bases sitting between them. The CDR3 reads CAISRRGGEFTEAFF. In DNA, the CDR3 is TGTGCCATCAGCCGTAGGGGCGGGGAGTTCACTGAAGCTTTCTTT.

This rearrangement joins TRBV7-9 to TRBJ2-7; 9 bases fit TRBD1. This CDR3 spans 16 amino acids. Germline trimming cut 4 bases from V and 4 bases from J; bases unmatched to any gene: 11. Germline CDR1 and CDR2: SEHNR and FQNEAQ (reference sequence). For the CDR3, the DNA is TGTGCCAGCAGCTCTAGGGTGGGGACAGGGAATTACGAGCAGTACTTC. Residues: CASSSRVGTGNYEQYF. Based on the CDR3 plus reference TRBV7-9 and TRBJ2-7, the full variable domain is DTGVSQNPRHKITKRGQNVTFRCDPISEHNRLYWYRQTLGQGPEFLTYFQNEAQLEKSRLLSDRFSAERPKGSFSTLEIQRTEQGDSAMYLCASSSRVGTGNYEQYFGPGTRLTVT.

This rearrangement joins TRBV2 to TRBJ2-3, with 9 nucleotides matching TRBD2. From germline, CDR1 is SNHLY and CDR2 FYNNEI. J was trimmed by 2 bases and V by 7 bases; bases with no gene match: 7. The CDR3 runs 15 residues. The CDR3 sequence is CASTGSGGNTDTQYF. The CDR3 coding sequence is TGTGCCAGCACGGGAAGCGGGGGGAACACAGATACGCAGTATTTT.

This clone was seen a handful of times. In DNA, the CDR3 is TGTGCCAGCAGTTTATTACTAGCGGGGGTTTACGAGCAGTACTTC. Amino acids: CASSLLLAGVYEQYF. J is TRBJ2-7 and V is TRBV27; TRBD2 aligns across 11 bases. Germline assignment: CDR1 MNHEY and CDR2 SMNVEV (reference sequence). CDR3 length: 15 amino acids. Trimming took 1 base from V and 4 from J; bases not matched to a gene: 3.

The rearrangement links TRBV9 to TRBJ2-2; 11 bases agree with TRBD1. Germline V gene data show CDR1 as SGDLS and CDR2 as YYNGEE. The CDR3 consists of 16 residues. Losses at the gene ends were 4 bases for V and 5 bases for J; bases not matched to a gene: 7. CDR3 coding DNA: TGTGCCAGCAGCCTACGGACAGGGGGCGGGACCGGGGAGCTGTTTTTT. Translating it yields CASSLRTGGGTGELFF.

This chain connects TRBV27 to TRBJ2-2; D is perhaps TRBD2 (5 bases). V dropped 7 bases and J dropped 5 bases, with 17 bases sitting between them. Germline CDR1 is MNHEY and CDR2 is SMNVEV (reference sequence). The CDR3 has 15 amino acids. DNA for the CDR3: TGTGCCAGCAATTTTATAGGACTGAAGACCGGGGAGCTGTTTTTT. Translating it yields CASNFIGLKTGELFF.

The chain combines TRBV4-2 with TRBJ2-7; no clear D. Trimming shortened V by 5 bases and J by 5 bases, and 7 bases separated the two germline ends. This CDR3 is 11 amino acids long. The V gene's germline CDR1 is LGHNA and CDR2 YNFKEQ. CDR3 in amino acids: CASSKQDEQYF. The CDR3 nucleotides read TGTGCCAGCAGCAAGCAGGACGAGCAGTACTTC.

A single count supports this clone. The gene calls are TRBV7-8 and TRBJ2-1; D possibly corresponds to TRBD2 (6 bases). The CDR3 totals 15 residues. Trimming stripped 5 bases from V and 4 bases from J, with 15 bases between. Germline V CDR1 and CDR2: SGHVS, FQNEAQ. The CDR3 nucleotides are TGTGCCAGCAGCCACCCTCGCGGGGTGTACAATGAGCAGTTCTTC. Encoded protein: CASSHPRGVYNEQFF.

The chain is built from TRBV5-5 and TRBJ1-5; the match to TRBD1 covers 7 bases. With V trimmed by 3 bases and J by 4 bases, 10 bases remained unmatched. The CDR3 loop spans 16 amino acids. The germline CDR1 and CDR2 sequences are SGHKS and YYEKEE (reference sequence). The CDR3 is CASSSDRVGINQPQHF. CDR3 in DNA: TGTGCCAGCAGCTCTGACAGGGTTGGGATTAATCAGCCCCAGCATTTT.

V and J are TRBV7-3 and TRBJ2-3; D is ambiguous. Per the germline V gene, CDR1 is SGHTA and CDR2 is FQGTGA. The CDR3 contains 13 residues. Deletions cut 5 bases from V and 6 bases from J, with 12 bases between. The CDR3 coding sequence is TGTGCCAGCAGCCCCAAGGCAGCGGATACGCAGTATTTT. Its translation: CASSPKAADTQYF.

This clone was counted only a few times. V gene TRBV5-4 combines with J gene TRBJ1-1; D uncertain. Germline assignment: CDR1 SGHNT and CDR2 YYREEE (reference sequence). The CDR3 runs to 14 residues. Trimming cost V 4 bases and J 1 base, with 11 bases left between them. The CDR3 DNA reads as TGTGCCAGCAGCCCACTGAGGAGGAACACTGAAGCTTTCTTT. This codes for CASSPLRRNTEAFF. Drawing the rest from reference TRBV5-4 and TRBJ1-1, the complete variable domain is ETGVTQSPTHLIKTRGQQVTLRCSSQSGHNTVSWYQQALGQGPQFIFQYYREEENGRGNFPPRFSGLQFPNYSSELNVNALELDDSALYLCASSPLRRNTEAFFGQGTRLTVV.

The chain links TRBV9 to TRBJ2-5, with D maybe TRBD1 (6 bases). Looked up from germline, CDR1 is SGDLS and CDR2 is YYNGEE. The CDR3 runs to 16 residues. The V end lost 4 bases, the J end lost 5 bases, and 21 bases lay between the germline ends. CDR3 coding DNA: TGTGCCAGCAGCCCCCCGGGACAACCTGTGGGGGAGACCCAGTACTTC. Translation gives CASSPPGQPVGETQYF.

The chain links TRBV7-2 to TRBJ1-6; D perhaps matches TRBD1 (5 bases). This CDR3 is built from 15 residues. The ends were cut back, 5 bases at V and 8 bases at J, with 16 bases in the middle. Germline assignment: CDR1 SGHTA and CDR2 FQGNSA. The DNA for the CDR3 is TGTGCCAGCAGCCGCGCGTGGTCGGGGGATTCACCCCTCCACTTT. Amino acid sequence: CASSRAWSGDSPLHF.

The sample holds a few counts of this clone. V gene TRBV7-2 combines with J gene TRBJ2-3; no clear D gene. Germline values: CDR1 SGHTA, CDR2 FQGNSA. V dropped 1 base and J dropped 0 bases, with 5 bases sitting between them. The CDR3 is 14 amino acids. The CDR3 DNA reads TGTGCCAGCAGCTTAGTCTCGAGCACAGATACGCAGTATTTT. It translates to CASSLVSSTDTQYF. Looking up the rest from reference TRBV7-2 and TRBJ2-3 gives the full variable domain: GAGVSQSPSNKVTEKGKDVELRCDPISGHTALYWYRQSLGQGLEFLIYFQGNSAPDKSGLPSDRFSAERTGGSVSTLTIQRTQQEDSAVYLCASSLVSSTDTQYFGPGTRLTVL.

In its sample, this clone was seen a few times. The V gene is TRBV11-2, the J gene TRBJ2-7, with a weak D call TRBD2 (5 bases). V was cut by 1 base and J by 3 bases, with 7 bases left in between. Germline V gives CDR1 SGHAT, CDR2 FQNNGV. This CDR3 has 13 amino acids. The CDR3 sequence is CASSLAAGYEQYF. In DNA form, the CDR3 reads TGTGCCAGCAGCTTAGCCGCGGGCTACGAGCAGTACTTC. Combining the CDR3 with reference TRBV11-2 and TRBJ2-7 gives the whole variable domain EAGVAQSPRYKIIEKRQSVAFWCNPISGHATLYWYQQILGQGPKLLIQFQNNGVVDDSQLPKDRFSAERLKGVDSTLKIQPAKLEDSAVYLCASSLAAGYEQYFGPGTRLTVT.

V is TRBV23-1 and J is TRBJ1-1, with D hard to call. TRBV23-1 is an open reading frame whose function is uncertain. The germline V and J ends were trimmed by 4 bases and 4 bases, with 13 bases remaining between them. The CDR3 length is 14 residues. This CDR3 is CASSPPQVSTEAFF. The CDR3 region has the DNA TGCGCCAGCAGTCCCCCCCAGGTGAGCACTGAAGCTTTCTTT.

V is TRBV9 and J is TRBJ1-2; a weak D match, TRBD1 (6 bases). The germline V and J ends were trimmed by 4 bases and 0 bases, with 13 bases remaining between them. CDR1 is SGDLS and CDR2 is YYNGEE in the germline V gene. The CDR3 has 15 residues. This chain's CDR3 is CASSRGGSANYGYTF. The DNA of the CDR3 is TGTGCCAGCAGCCGGGGGGGCAGTGCTAACTATGGCTACACCTTC.

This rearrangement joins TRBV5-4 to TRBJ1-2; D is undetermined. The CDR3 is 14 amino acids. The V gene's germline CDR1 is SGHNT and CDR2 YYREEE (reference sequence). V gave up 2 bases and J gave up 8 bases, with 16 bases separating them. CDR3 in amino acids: CASSFRSLPSGYTF. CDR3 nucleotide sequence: TGTGCCAGCAGCTTCAGATCGCTCCCTTCGGGCTACACCTTC.

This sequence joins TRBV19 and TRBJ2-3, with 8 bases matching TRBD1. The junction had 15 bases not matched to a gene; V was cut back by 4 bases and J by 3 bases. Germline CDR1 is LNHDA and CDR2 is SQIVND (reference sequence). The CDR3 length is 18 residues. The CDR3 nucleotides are TGTGCCAGTAGTAACTTGTACGTAGGGACAGGCGGAACAGATACGCAGTATTTT. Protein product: CASSNLYVGTGGTDTQYF.

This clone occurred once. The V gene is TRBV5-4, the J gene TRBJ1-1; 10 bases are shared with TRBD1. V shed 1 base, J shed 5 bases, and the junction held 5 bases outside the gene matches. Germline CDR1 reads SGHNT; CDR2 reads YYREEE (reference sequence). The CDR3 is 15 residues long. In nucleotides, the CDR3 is TGTGCCAGCAGCTTGCCCGGGACAGGGGATACTGAAGCTTTCTTT. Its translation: CASSLPGTGDTEAFF.

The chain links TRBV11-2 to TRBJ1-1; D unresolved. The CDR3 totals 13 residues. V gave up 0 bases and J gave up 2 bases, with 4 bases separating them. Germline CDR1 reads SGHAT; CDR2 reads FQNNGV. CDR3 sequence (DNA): TGTGCCAGCAGCTTAGACGGTAACACTGAAGCTTTCTTT. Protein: CASSLDGNTEAFF.

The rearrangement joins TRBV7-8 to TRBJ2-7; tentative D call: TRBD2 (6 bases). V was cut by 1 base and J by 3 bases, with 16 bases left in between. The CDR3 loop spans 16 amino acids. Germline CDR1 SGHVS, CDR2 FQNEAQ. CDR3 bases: TGTGCCAGCAGCTTAGGAAGGAGGGGAAGGTTCTACGAGCAGTACTTC. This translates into CASSLGRRGRFYEQYF. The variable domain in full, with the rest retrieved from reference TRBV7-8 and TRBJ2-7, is GAGVSQSPRYKVAKRGQDVALRCDPISGHVSLFWYQQALGQGPEFLTYFQNEAQLDKSGLPSDRFFAERPEGSVSTLKIQRTQQEDSAVYLCASSLGRRGRFYEQYFGPGTRLTVT.

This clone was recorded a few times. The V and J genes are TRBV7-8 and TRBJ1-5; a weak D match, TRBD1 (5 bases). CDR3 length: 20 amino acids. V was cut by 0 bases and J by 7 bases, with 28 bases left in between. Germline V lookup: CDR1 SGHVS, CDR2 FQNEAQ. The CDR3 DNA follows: TGTGCCAGCAGCTTAGCTGTGCGGGACGGTCCTCCCATCGCTGTCCAGCCCCAGCATTTT. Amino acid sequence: CASSLAVRDGPPIAVQPQHF.

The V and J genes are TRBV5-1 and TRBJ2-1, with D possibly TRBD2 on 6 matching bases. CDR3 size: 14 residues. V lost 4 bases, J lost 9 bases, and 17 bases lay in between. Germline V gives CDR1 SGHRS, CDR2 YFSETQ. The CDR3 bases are TGCGCCAGCAGCATGATGGGACTGGGCGGTGAGCAGTTCTTC. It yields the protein CASSMMGLGGEQFF.

In DNA, the CDR3 is TGCGCCAGCAGCGTCGGTTCGGGGGTTGTAGATACGCAGTATTTT. Encoded protein: CASSVGSGVVDTQYF. This sequence joins TRBV5-1 and TRBJ2-3, with a possible D match to TRBD2 (6 bases). This CDR3 has 15 amino acids. Germline V gene lookup returns CDR1 SGHRS and CDR2 YFSETQ. V was shortened by 4 bases and J by 5 bases, with 17 bases between the two germline ends.

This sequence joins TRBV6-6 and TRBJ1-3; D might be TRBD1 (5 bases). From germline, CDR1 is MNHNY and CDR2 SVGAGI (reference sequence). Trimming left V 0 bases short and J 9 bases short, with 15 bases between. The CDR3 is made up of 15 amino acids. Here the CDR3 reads CASSYSAGLGATIYF. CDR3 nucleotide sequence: TGTGCCAGCAGTTACTCGGCAGGGCTTGGGGCCACCATATATTTT.

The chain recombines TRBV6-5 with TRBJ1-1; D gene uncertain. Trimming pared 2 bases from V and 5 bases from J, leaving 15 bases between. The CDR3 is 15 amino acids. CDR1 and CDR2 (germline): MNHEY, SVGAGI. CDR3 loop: CASSYGVRGTTEAFF. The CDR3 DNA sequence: TGTGCCAGCAGTTACGGGGTTCGGGGAACGACTGAAGCTTTCTTT.

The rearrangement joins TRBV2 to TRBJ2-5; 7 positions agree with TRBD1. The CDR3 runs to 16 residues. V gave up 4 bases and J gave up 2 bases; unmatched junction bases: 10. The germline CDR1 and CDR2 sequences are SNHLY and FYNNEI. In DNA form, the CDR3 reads TGTGCCAGCAGTGGGTTTTTTTCGGGACAGCAAGAGACCCAGTACTTC. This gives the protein CASSGFFSGQQETQYF.

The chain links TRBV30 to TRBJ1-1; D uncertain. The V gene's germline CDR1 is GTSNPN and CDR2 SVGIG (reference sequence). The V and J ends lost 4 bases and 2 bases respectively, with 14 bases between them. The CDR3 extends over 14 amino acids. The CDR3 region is CAWISIGVNTEAFF. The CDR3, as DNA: TGTGCCTGGATTTCGATTGGAGTCAACACTGAAGCTTTCTTT.